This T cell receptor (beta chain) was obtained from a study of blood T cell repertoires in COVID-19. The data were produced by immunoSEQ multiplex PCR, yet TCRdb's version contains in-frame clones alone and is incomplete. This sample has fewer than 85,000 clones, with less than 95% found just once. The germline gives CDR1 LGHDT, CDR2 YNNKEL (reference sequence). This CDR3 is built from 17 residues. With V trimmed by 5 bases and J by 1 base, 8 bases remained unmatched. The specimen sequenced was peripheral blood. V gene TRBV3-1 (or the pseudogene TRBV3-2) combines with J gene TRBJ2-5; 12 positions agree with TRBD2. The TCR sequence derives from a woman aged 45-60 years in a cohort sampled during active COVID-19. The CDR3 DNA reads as TGTGCCAGCAGCAGACTAACTAGCGGGAGGAGCCAAGAGACCCAGTACTTC. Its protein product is CASSRLTSGRSQETQYF.